One sample yielded the 7 T cell receptor beta chains listed below, sequenced in a study of T-cell reconstitution after alpha-beta-depleted transplantation in children. As it was prepared, the TCRbeta library received unique molecular identifiers. One entry per CDR3 protein, called by TCRdb with MiXCR from the PCR reads. The sample shows about 200,000 distinct CDR3 sequences, approximately 6% of them seen only once. Sequenced material: PBMCs, taken before TCRalphabeta/CD19-depleted stem cell transplant. Receptors originate from a girl less than two years old with combined immunodeficiency, due to receive a stem cell transplant.

This clonotype was recorded at least ten times. V is TRBV14 and J is TRBJ1-1; D is unclear. The germline CDR1 and CDR2 sequences are SGHDN and FVKESK. The CDR3 length is 14 residues. Trimming took off 0 bases at V and 4 bases at J, with 9 bases between the two ends. In nucleotides, the CDR3 is TGTGCCAGCAGCCAAGAGTTGATAGTCACTGAAGCTTTCTTT. Protein product: CASSQELIVTEAFF.

At least ten counts were recorded for this clonotype. The junction differs from germline at one of its ends, possibly a read error. J is TRBJ2-7 and V is TRBV28, with 8 bases fitting TRBD1. Germline values: CDR1 MDHEN, CDR2 SYDVKM. CDR3 size: 14 residues. The CDR3 DNA follows: TGTGCCAGCAGTCTGGACAGGGTTAGACCCTCTAGTCTCTTC. It is translated as CASSLDRVRPSSLF. Complete variable domain (other parts from reference TRBV28 and TRBJ2-7): DVKVTQSSRYLVKRTGEKVFLECVQDMDHENMFWYRQDPGLGLRLIYFSYDVKMKEKGDIPEGYSVSREKKERFSLILESASTNQTSMYLCASSLDRVRPSSLFGPGTRLTVT.

Many counts were recorded for this clonotype. This chain uses TRBV7-8 with TRBJ2-3; D possibly corresponds to TRBD2 (5 bases). Trimming stripped 5 bases from V and 6 bases from J, with 18 bases between. The germline gives CDR1 SGHVS, CDR2 FQNEAQ. This CDR3 region has 15 residues. Here the CDR3 DNA reads TGTGCCAGCAGCCGAATGGACGGGGTAATGGATACGCAGTATTTT. This encodes CASSRMDGVMDTQYF.

This clonotype appeared many times. The rearrangement joins TRBV6-2 or TRBV6-3 to TRBJ2-1; 9 nucleotides align to TRBD2. Per germline, CDR1 MNHEY and CDR2 SVGEGT. The J segment lost 9 bases and the V segment lost 9 bases, leaving 6 bases of the junction unmatched. CDR3 size: 12 residues. CDR3 sequence: CASQRGALEQFF. CDR3 nucleotides: TGTGCCAGTCAGCGGGGGGCCCTTGAGCAGTTCTTC.

At least ten counts were recorded for this clonotype. The V call is TRBV18, the J call TRBJ2-5, with no clear D. The CDR3 loop spans 12 amino acids. V lost 6 bases and J 2 bases, leaving 7 bases between the germline ends. The germline CDR1 and CDR2 sequences are KGHSH and LQKENI. The CDR3 DNA follows: TGTGCCAGCTCCTATACACAAGAGACCCAGTACTTC. Amino acids: CASSYTQETQYF.

This clonotype was picked up many times. The chain joins TRBV5-1 to TRBJ2-3; D is undetermined. The germline V and J ends were trimmed by 0 bases and 2 bases, with 7 bases remaining between them. CDR1 and CDR2 from the germline V gene are SGHRS and YFSETQ. The CDR3 runs to 14 residues. The chain's CDR3 is CASSLEPHTDTQYF. The CDR3 DNA sequence: TGCGCCAGCAGCTTGGAACCACACACAGATACGCAGTATTTT.

This clonotype was observed at least ten times. V is TRBV7-6 and J is TRBJ2-5, with TRBD1 matching over 7 bases. V lost 5 bases, J lost 4 bases, and 7 bases stayed unmatched. This CDR3 spans 14 amino acids. Germline V gene sequence: CDR1 SGHVS, CDR2 FNYEAQ. The CDR3 protein is CASSVTGAGETQYF. In nucleotides, the CDR3 is TGTGCCAGCAGCGTCACAGGGGCGGGAGAGACCCAGTACTTC.